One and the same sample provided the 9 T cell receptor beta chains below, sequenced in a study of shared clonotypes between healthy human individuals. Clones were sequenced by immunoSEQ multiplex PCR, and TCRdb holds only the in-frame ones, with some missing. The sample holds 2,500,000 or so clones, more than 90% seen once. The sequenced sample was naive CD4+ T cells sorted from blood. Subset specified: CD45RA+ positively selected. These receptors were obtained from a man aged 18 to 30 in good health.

The CDR3 region has the DNA TGTGCCACCAGCAGAGATCCTCTTTTACGGGGCTTCGGGACTAATGAAAAACTGTTTTTT. Protein: CATSRDPLLRGFGTNEKLFF. The J gene is TRBJ1-4, the V gene TRBV15, with a possible D match to TRBD1 (5 bases). Germline V gene data show CDR1 as LNHNV and CDR2 as YYDKDF (reference sequence). The CDR3 spans 20 residues. Trimming stripped 0 bases from V and 2 bases from J, with 22 bases between.

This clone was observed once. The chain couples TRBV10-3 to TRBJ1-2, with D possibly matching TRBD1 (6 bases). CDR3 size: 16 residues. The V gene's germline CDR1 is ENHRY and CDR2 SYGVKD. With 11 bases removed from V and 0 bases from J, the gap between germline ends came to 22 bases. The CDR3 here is CASNAGTSSANYGYTF. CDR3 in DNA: TGTGCCTCCAACGCGGGGACATCAAGCGCTAACTATGGCTACACCTTC.

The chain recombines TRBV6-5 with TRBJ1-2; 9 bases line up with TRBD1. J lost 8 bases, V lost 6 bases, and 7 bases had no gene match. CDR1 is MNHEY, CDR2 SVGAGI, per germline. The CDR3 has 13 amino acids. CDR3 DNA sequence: TGTGCCAGCAGACCCTGGACAGGGGACGGCTACACCTTC. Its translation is CASRPWTGDGYTF.

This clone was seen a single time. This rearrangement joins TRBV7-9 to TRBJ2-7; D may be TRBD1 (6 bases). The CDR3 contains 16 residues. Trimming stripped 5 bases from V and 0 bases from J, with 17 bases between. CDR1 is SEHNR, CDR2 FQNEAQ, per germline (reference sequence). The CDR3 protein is CASSQRAGTSSYEQYF. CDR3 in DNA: TGTGCCAGCAGCCAAAGAGCAGGGACAAGCTCCTACGAGCAGTACTTC.

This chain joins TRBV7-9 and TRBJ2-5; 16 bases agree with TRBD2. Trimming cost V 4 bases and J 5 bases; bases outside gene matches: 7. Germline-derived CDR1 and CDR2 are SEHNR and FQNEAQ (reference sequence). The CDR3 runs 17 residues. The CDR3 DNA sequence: TGTGCCAGCAGCTACGGGACTAGCGGGGGGGCCCCGGAGACCCAGTACTTC. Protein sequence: CASSYGTSGGAPETQYF.

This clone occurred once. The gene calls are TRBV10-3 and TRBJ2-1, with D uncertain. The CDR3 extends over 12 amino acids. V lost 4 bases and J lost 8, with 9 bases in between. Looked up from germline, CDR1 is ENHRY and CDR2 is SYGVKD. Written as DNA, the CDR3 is TGTGCCATCAGTGTAGTGTCGGATGAGCAGTTCTTC. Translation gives CAISVVSDEQFF.

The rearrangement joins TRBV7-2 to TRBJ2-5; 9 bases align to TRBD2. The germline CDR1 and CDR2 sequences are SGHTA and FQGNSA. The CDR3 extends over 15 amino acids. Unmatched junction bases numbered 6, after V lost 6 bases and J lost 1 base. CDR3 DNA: TGTGCCAGCAGGAGGGCTAGCGGGACCCAAGAGACCCAGTACTTC. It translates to CASRRASGTQETQYF.

In DNA, the CDR3 is TGTGCCAGTAGTGCGCCCGGGACCGAGGATTTGGGCTACACCTTC. Translation: CASSAPGTEDLGYTF. The V call is TRBV19, the J call TRBJ1-2; D might be TRBD1 (5 bases). Trimming pared 5 bases from V and 8 bases from J, leaving 21 bases between. CDR1 LNHDA and CDR2 SQIVND come from the germline V gene (reference sequence). The CDR3 sequence is 15 residues long. Using reference TRBV19 and TRBJ1-2 for the parts outside the CDR3, the full variable domain is DGGITQSPKYLFRKEGQNVTLSCEQNLNHDAMYWYRQDPGQGLRLIYYSQIVNDFQKGDIAEGYSVSREKKESFPLTVTSAQKNPTAFYLCASSAPGTEDLGYTFGSGTRLTVV.

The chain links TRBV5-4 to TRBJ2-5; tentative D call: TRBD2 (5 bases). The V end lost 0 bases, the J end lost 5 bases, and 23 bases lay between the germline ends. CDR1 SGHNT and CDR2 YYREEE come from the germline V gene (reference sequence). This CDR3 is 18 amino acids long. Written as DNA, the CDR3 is TGTGCCAGCAGCTTGGATTTTGGAGGCGGGCCCGGCGGGGAGACCCAGTACTTC. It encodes CASSLDFGGGPGGETQYF.